This T cell receptor beta chain is drawn from a study of blood T cell repertoires in COVID-19. V was pared by 0 bases and J by 4 bases, with 4 bases of the junction left unmatched. The CDR3 contains 16 residues. The germline V gene has CDR1 LGHDT and CDR2 YNNKEL (reference sequence). Using immunoSEQ multiplex PCR, the repertoire was profiled, and TCRdb retains in-frame clones only, with some absent. This sample carries some 250,000 clones, approximately 90% of them seen once, and the ten largest clones take 1.2%. Sequencing was carried out using PBMCs or T cells enriched from blood (not recorded which). This TCR was recovered from a human donor in a cohort exposed to, infected with or recovered from COVID-19 (not recorded which). The donor label of this sample is uncertain. The J gene is TRBJ2-2, the V gene TRBV3-1 (or the pseudogene TRBV3-2); TRBD2 aligns across 8 bases. The CDR3, as DNA: TGTGCCAGCAGCCAAGAAGGGACTAGTGGCACCGGGGAGCTGTTTTTT. Amino acids: CASSQEGTSGTGELFF.